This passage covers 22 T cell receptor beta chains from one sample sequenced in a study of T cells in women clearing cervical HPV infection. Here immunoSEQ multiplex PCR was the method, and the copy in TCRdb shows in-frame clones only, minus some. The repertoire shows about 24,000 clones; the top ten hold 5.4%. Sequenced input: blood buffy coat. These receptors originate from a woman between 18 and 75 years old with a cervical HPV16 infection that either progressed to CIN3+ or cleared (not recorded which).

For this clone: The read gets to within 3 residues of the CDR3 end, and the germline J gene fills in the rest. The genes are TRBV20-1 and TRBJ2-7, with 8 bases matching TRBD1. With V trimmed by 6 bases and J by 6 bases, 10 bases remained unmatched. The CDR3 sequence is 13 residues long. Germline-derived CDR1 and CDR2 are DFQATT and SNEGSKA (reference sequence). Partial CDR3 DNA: TGCAGTGCGCGGACAGGGCCCATAATCGAG. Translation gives CSARTGPIIE. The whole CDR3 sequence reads CSARTGPIIEQYF.

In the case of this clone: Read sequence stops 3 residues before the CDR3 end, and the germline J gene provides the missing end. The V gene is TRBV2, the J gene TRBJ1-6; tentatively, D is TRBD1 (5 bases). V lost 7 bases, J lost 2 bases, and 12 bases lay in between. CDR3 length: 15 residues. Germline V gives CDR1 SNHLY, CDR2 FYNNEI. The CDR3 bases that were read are TGTGCCAGCACCCTCGGGGGACCCTATAATTCACCC. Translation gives CASTLGGPYNSP. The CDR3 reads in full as CASTLGGPYNSPLHF. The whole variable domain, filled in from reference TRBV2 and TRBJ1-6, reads EPEVTQTPSHQVTQMGQEVILRCVPISNHLYFYWYRQILGQKVEFLVSFYNNEISEKSEIFDDQFSVERPDGSNFTLKIRSTKLEDSAMYFCASTLGGPYNSPLHFGNGTRLTVT.

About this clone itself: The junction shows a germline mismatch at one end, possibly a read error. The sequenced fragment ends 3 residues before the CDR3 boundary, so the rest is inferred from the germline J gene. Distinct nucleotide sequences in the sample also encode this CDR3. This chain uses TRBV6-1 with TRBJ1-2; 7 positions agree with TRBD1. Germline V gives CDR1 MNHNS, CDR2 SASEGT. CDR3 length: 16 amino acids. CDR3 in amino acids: CASSEASSGGHYGYTF. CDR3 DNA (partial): TGTGCCAGCAGTGAAGCGAGTTCAGGGGGTCACTATGGT.

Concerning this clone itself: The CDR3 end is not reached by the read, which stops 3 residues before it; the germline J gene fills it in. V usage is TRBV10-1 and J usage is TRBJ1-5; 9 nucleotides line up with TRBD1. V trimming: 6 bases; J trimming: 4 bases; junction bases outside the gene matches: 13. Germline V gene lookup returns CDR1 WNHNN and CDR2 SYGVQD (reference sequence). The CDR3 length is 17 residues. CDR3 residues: CASRKFDRDRENQPQHF. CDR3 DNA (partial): TGCGCCAGCAGAAAGTTCGACCGGGACAGGGAAAATCAGCCC.

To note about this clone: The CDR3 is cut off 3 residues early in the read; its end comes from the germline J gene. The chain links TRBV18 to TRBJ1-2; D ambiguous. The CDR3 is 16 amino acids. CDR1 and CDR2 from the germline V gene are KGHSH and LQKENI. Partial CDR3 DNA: TGTGCCAGCTCAGGCGGACTAGCGGGAGTCCGGGCTGAC. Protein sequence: CASSGGLAGVRAD. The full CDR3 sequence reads CASSGGLAGVRADYTF.

The CDR3 DNA, read in part, is TGCGCCAGCAGCGACGACAGCTATGAAAAA. The encoded protein is CASSDDSYEK. In full, the CDR3 reads CASSDDSYEKLFF. This chain links TRBV5-1 with TRBJ1-4; tentatively, D is TRBD1 (5 bases). Read sequence stops 3 residues before the CDR3 end, and the germline J gene provides the missing end. The ends were cut back, 4 bases at V and 6 bases at J, with 10 bases in the middle. CDR1 and CDR2 from the germline V gene are SGHRS and YFSETQ. The length of the CDR3 is 13 residues.

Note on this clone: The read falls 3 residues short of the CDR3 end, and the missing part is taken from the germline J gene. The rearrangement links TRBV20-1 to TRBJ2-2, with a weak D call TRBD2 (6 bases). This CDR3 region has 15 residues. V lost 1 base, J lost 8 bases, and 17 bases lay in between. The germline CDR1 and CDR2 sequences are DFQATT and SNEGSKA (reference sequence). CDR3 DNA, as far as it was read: TGCAGTGCTAGAGGGGGGGACTCTGTAGGGGGGGAG. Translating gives CSARGGDSVGGE. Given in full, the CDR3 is CSARGGDSVGGELFF.

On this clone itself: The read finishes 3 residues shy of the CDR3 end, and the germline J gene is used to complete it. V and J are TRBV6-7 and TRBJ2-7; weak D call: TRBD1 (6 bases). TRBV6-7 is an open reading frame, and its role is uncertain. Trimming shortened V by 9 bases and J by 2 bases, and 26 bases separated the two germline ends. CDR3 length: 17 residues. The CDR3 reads CASRNSPGQDPPYEQYF. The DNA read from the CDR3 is TGTGCCAGTCGTAACTCTCCGGGACAAGACCCCCCCTACGAG.

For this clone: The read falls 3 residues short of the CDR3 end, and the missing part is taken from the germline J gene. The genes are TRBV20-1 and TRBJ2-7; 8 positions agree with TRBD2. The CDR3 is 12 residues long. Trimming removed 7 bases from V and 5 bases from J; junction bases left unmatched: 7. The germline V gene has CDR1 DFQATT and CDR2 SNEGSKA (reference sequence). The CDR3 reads CSVRGGPHEQYF. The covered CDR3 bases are TGCAGTGTACGGGGGGGGCCCCACGAG.

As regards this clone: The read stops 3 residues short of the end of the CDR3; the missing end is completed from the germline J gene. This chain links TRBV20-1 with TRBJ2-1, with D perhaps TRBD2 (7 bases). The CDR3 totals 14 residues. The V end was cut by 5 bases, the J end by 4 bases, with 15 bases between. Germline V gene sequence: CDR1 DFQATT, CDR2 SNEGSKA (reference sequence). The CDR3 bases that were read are TGCAGTGCTCCGAAGGGGGGGGTGTACAATGAG. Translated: CSAPKGGVYNE. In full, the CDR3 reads CSAPKGGVYNEQFF.

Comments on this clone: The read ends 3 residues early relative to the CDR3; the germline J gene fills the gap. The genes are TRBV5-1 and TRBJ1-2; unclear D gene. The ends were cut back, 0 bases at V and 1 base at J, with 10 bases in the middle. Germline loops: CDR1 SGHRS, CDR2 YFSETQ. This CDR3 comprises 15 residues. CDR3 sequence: CASSLVAGFNYGYTF. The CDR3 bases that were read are TGCGCCAGCAGCTTGGTGGCAGGCTTTAACTATGGC.

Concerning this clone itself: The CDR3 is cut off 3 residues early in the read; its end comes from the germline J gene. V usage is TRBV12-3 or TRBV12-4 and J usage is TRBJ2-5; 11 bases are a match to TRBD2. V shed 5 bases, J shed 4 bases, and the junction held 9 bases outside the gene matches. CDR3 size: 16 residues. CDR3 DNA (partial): TGTGCCAGCAGTAGGCGACTAGCGGGAATTCGAGAGACC. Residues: CASSRRLAGIRET. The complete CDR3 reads CASSRRLAGIRETQYF.

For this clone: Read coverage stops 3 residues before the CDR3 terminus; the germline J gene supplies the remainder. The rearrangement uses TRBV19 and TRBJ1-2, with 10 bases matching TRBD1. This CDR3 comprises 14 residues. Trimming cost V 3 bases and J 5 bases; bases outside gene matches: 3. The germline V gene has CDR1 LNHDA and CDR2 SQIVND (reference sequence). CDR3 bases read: TGTGCCAGTAGTATCGGGACAGGGGCGTATGGC. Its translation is CASSIGTGAYG. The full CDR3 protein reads CASSIGTGAYGYTF. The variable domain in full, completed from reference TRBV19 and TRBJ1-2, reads DGGITQSPKYLFRKEGQNVTLSCEQNLNHDAMYWYRQDPGQGLRLIYYSQIVNDFQKGDIAEGYSVSREKKESFPLTVTSAQKNPTAFYLCASSIGTGAYGYTFGSGTRLTVV.

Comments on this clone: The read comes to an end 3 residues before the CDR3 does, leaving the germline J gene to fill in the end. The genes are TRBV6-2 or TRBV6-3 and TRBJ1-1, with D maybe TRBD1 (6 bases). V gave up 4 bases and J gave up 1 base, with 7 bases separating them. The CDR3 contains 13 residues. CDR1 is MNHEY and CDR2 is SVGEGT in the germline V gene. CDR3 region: CASSWDTNTEAFF. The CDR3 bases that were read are TGTGCCAGCAGTTGGGACACGAACACTGAA.

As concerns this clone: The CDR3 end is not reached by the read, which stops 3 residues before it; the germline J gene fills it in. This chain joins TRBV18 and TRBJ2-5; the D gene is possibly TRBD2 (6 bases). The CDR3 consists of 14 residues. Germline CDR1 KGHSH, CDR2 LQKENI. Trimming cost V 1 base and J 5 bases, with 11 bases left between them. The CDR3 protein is CASSPQTSLETQYF. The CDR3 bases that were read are TGTGCCAGCTCACCACAAACTAGCCTTGAGACC.

Partial CDR3 DNA: TGCGCCAGCAGCCAAGATGGGACTAGCGGAACCTACGAG. Translated, it gives CASSQDGTSGTYE. The CDR3 in full is CASSQDGTSGTYEQYF. The V call is TRBV4-1, the J call TRBJ2-7; 11 bases map to TRBD2. The read stops 3 residues short of the end of the CDR3; the missing end is completed from the germline J gene. The V segment lost 0 bases and the J segment 2 bases; nucleotides outside the gene matches: 3. From germline, CDR1 is MGHRA and CDR2 YSYEKL. CDR3 size: 16 residues.

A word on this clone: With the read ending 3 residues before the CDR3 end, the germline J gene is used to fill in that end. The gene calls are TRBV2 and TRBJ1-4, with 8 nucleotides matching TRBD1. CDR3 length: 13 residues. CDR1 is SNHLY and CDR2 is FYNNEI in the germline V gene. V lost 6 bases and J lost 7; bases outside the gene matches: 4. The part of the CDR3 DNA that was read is TGTGCCAGCAGGGAGACAGGGGTTGAAAAA. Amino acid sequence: CASRETGVEK. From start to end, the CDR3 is CASRETGVEKLFF.

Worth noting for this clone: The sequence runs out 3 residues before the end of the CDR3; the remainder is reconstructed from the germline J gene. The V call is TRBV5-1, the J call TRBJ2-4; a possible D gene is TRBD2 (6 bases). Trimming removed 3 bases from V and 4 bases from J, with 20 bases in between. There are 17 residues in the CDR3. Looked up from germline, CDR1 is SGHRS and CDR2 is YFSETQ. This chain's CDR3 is CASSWGEERGPKNIQYF. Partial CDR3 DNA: TGCGCCAGCAGCTGGGGGGAGGAGAGGGGTCCAAAAAACATT.

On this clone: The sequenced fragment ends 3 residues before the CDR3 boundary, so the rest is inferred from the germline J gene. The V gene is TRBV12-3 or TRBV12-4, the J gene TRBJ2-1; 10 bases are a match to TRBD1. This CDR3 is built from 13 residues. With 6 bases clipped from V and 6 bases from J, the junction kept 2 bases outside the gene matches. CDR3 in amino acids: CASRGQGTNEQFF. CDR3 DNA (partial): TGTGCCAGCAGGGGACAGGGGACCAATGAG.

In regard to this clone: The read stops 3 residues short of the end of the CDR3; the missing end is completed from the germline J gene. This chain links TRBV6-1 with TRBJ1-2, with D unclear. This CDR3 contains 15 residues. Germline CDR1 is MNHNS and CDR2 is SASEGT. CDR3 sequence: CASSEMVAGVYDYTF. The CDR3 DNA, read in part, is TGTGCCAGCAGTGAAATGGTAGCGGGAGTGTACGAC.

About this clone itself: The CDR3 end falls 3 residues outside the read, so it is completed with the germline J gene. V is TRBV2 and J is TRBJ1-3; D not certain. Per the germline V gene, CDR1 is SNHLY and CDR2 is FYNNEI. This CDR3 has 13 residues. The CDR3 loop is CASSDTRGLTIYF. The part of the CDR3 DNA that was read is TGTGCCAGCAGTGATACTCGTGGACTAACT.

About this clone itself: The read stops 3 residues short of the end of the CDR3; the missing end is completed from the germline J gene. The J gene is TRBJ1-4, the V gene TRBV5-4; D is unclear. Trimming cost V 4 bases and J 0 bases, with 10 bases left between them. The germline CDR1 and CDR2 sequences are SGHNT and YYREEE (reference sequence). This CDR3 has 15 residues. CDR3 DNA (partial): TGTGCCAGCAGCATATCCCAGGCAACTAATGAAAAA. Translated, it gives CASSISQATNEK. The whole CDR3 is CASSISQATNEKLFF.